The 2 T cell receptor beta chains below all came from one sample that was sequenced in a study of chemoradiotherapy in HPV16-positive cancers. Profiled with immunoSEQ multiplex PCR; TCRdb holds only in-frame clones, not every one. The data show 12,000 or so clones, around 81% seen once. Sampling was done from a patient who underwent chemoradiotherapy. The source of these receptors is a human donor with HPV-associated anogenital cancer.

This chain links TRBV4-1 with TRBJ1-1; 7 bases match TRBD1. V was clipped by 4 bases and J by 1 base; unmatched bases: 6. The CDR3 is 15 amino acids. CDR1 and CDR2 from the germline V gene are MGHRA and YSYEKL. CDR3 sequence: CASSRPGQENTEAFF. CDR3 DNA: TGCGCCAGCAGCCGACCCGGACAGGAGAACACTGAAGCTTTCTTT.

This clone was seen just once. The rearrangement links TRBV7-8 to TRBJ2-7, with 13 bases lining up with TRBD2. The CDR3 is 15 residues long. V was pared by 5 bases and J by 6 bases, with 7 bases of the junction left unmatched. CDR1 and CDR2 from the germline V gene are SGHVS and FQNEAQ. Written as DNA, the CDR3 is TGTGCCAGCAGCGTAGGGACTAGCGGGGAGCGCGAGCAGTACTTC. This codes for CASSVGTSGEREQYF.